A selection of T cell receptor beta chains follows, all from one sample in a study of identical twins. TCRdb redid the calling of the 5' RACE reads with MiXCR, one entry per CDR3 protein. The sample comprises some 330,000 distinct CDR3 sequences, about 10% of which are singletons, and 8% to 10% rests with the top ten. The specimen sequenced was naive T cells sorted from blood. The origin of the receptors is a woman aged 50 to 65 in good health. Both conserved end residues are part of each CDR3. A D gene is named only where the DNA matches it firmly. For some rows the clone size is stated as once, few or many, or as a class when expanded; others skip it.

j_call v_call clone_size d_call cdr3_aa cdr3_nt
TRBJ2-2 TRBV5-1 many - CASSLVPTSTGELFF TGCGCCAGCAGCTTGGTCCCGACCTCCACCGGGGAGCTGTTTTTT
TRBJ2-7 TRBV20-1 - - CSARLGAYEQYF TGCAGTGCTAGACTGGGGGCCTACGAGCAGTACTTC
TRBJ1-1 TRBV5-5 - - CASSSGWVQSTEAFF TGTGCCAGCAGCTCTGGTTGGGTACAAAGCACTGAAGCTTTCTTT
TRBJ2-3 TRBV29-1 - - CSVGWGGQNTQYF TGCAGCGTTGGATGGGGGGGGCAGAATACGCAGTATTTT
TRBJ1-2 TRBV10-3 many TRBD1 CATNRGDGYTF TGTGCCACAAACAGGGGGGACGGCTACACCTTC
TRBJ2-2 TRBV5-1 - - CASSLEAGGSTGELFF TGCGCCAGCAGCTTGGAGGCGGGCGGTAGCACCGGGGAGCTGTTTTTT
TRBJ2-5 TRBV29-1 few - CSVEHSQETQYF TGCAGCGTTGAGCATAGCCAAGAGACCCAGTACTTC
TRBJ1-1 TRBV27 - TRBD1 CASSLWGTGPAFF TGTGCCAGCAGTTTATGGGGGACAGGGCCAGCTTTCTTT
TRBJ1-5 TRBV27 many TRBD1 CASDVQGASQPQHF TGTGCCAGCGACGTCCAGGGGGCGAGTCAGCCCCAGCATTTT
TRBJ1-1 TRBV5-1 few TRBD1 CASSLGDRDSNWAFF TGCGCCAGCAGCTTGGGGGACAGGGACAGTAATTGGGCTTTCTTT
TRBJ2-6 TRBV12-3/TRBV12-4 many - CASSKLLEGRKTSGANVLTF TGTGCCAGCAGTAAACTTCTGGAGGGGCGGAAGACCTCTGGGGCCAACGTCCTGACTTTC
TRBJ2-2 TRBV29-1 - - CSIRGISNTGELFF TGCAGCATACGGGGGATTTCGAACACCGGGGAGCTGTTTTTT
TRBJ2-7 TRBV6-5 - - CASRRTGSSYEQYF TGTGCCAGCAGGCGGACTGGCTCATCCTACGAGCAGTACTTC
TRBJ1-4 TRBV6-6 few - CASSLDRRGCFF TGTGCCAGCAGCTTGGACCGAAGAGGGTGTTTTTTT
TRBJ1-1 TRBV4-1 few - CASSPPSRTEAFF TGCGCCAGCAGCCCCCCGTCGCGTACTGAAGCTTTCTTT
TRBJ2-3 TRBV30 - TRBD2 CATGSGRGHTDTQYF TGTGCCACGGGTTCGGGGAGGGGCCACACAGATACGCAGTATTTT
TRBJ2-5 TRBV6-1 - TRBD2 CASSEFEGLPGETQYF TGTGCCAGCAGTGAATTTGAGGGACTACCGGGGGAGACCCAGTACTTC
TRBJ2-2 TRBV6-2/TRBV6-3 - - CASSSWLTTNTGELFF TGTGCCAGCAGTTCTTGGCTGACCACGAACACCGGGGAGCTGTTTTTT
TRBJ1-5 TRBV4-1 few - CASSRTSVTYQPQHF TGCGCCAGCAGCCGAACATCCGTAACATATCAGCCCCAGCATTTT
TRBJ2-1 TRBV4-2 - - CASSQGRGRERYNEQFF TGTGCCAGCAGCCAAGGACGTGGTAGGGAGCGTTACAATGAGCAGTTCTTC
TRBJ2-7 TRBV20-1 - - CSARPEDSSGLAFHYEQYF TGCAGTGCTAGGCCGGAGGACAGCTCGGGGCTAGCGTTCCACTACGAGCAGTACTTC
TRBJ2-1 TRBV5-1 - - CASSLALDSYNEQFF TGCGCCAGCAGCTTGGCCTTGGACAGCTACAATGAGCAGTTCTTC
TRBJ2-5 TRBV20-1 - - CSATHPLGAGNKETQYF TGCAGTGCTACCCACCCCCTCGGGGCAGGTAACAAAGAGACCCAGTACTTC
TRBJ2-2 TRBV12-3/TRBV12-4 few TRBD1 CASTSGQLTGELFF TGTGCCAGCACCTCGGGACAGCTCACCGGGGAGCTGTTTTTT
TRBJ2-1 TRBV12-3/TRBV12-4 many - CASSFRENEQFF TGTGCCAGCAGTTTTCGGGAGAATGAGCAGTTCTTC
TRBJ2-4 TRBV5-1 few TRBD2 CASSPMASGENIQYF TGCGCCAGCAGCCCTATGGCTAGCGGGGAAAACATTCAGTACTTC
TRBJ2-2 TRBV29-1 few - CSVQISGTGELFF TGCAGCGTTCAGATATCGGGCACCGGGGAGCTGTTTTTT
TRBJ2-1 TRBV28 - - CASSWGQGDEQFF TGTGCCAGCTCGTGGGGGCAGGGTGATGAGCAGTTCTTC
TRBJ2-7 TRBV7-9 - - CASSYLRDGTYEQYF TGTGCCAGCAGCTACCTCCGGGACGGCACCTACGAGCAGTACTTC
TRBJ2-1 TRBV3-1 few TRBD1 CASSQAGGQVKFF TGTGCCAGCAGCCAAGCAGGGGGTCAGGTCAAGTTCTTC
TRBJ2-1 TRBV11-2 - - CASSSPPGGKSSYNEQFF TGTGCCAGCAGCTCTCCCCCGGGCGGGAAAAGCTCCTACAATGAGCAGTTCTTC
TRBJ2-7 TRBV3-1 - - CASSQVVSAYEQYF TGTGCCAGCAGCCAAGTTGTTAGCGCCTACGAGCAGTACTTC
TRBJ2-3 TRBV4-1 many - CASSQVGGTDTQYF TGCGCCAGCAGCCAAGTAGGCGGCACAGATACGCAGTATTTT
TRBJ2-1 TRBV24-1 - TRBD2 CATSDLGLAGDFEQFF TGTGCCACCAGTGACCTGGGGCTAGCGGGAGACTTTGAGCAGTTCTTC
TRBJ2-1 TRBV10-3 few - CAIRTGSSYNEQFF TGTGCCATCCGAACCGGGTCCTCCTACAATGAGCAGTTCTTC
TRBJ2-4 TRBV15 - - CATSRGRGVENIQYF TGTGCCACCAGCAGAGGCAGAGGGGTGGAAAACATTCAGTACTTC
TRBJ2-1 TRBV27 many TRBD2 CASSLREGPYNEQFF TGTGCCAGCAGTTTGCGGGAGGGCCCCTACAATGAGCAGTTCTTC
TRBJ2-2 TRBV10-3 - TRBD2 CAISDSGMNTGELFF TGTGCCATCAGTGATAGCGGGATGAACACCGGGGAGCTGTTTTTT
TRBJ2-5 TRBV20-1 - - CSVPPTISGEGETQYF TGCAGTGTTCCACCGACGATTAGCGGAGAGGGAGAGACCCAGTACTTC
TRBJ2-7 TRBV20-1 few - CSAWNPGDEQYF TGCAGTGCTTGGAACCCAGGGGACGAGCAGTACTTC
TRBJ2-2 TRBV6-2/TRBV6-3 few TRBD1 CASVRQGAPNTGELFF TGTGCCAGCGTCCGACAGGGGGCCCCGAACACCGGGGAGCTGTTTTTT
TRBJ2-3 TRBV27 few TRBD1 CASSRTGSRGDTQYF TGTGCCAGCAGCAGGACAGGTTCGCGAGGTGATACGCAGTATTTT
TRBJ2-5 TRBV10-3 - TRBD1 CAIRGQGKETQYF TGTGCCATCAGGGGACAGGGGAAAGAGACCCAGTACTTC
TRBJ1-1 TRBV12-3/TRBV12-4 many - CASTLMDTEAFF TGTGCCAGCACCCTTATGGACACTGAAGCTTTCTTT
TRBJ2-5 TRBV21-1 many - CASSKVPKQETQYF TGTGCCAGCAGCAAAGTCCCCAAACAAGAGACCCAGTACTTC
TRBJ1-4 TRBV20-1 many TRBD1 CSPTAGPGQGFGKLFF TGCAGCCCCACAGCGGGACCGGGACAGGGTTTTGGAAAACTGTTTTTT
TRBJ2-2 TRBV5-1 few TRBD1 CASSPGQGFAGELFF TGCGCCAGCAGCCCGGGACAGGGATTCGCCGGGGAGCTGTTTTTT
TRBJ2-2 TRBV29-1 - - CSVERQGKTGELFF TGCAGCGTTGAAAGGCAGGGGAAAACCGGGGAGCTGTTTTTT
TRBJ2-1 TRBV29-1 few TRBD2 CSCSRGLANNEQFF TGCAGCTGCTCCCGTGGACTAGCTAACAATGAGCAGTTCTTC
TRBJ2-3 TRBV4-1 many TRBD1 CASSQGQGDLTDTQYF TGCGCCAGCAGCCAAGGACAGGGGGATCTCACAGATACGCAGTATTTT
TRBJ2-7 TRBV29-1 few TRBD2 CSVVASGAYEQYF TGCAGCGTTGTGGCTAGCGGGGCTTACGAGCAGTACTTC